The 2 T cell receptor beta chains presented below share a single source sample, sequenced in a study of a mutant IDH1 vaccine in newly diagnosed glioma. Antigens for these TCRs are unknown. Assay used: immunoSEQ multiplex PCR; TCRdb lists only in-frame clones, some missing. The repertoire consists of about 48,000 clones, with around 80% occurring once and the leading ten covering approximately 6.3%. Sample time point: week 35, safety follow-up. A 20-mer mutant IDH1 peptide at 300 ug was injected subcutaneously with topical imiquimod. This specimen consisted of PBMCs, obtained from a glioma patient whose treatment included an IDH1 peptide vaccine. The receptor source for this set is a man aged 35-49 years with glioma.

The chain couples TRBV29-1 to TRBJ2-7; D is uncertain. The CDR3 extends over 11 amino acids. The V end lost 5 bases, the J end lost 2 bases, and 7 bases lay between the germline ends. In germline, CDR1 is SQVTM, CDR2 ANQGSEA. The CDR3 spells CSVYGPYEQYF. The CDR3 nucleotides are TGCAGCGTTTACGGACCCTACGAGCAGTACTTC.

The DNA for the CDR3 is TGTGCCAGCAGTGCGGGACTAGCGGATACAGATACGCAGTATTTT. Translation gives CASSAGLADTDTQYF. This rearrangement joins TRBV6-1 to TRBJ2-3, with TRBD2 matching 11 bases. From germline, CDR1 is MNHNS and CDR2 SASEGT. CDR3 length: 15 amino acids. J was trimmed by 3 bases and V by 4 bases; bases with no gene match: 3.